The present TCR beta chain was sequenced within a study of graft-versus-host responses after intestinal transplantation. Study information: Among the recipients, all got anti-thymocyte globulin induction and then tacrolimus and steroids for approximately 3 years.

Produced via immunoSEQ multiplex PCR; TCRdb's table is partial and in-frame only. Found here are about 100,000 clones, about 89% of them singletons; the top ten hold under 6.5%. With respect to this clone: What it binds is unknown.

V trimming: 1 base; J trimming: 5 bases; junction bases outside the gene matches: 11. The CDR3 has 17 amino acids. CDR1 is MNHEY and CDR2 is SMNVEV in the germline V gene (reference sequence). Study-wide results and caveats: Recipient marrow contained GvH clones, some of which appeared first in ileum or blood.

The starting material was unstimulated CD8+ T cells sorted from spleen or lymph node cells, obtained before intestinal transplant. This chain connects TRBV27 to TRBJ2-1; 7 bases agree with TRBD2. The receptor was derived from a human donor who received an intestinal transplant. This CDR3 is CASSLWPPGTMNNEQFF. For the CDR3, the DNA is TGTGCCAGCAGTTTATGGCCGCCGGGGACTATGAACAATGAGCAGTTCTTC.